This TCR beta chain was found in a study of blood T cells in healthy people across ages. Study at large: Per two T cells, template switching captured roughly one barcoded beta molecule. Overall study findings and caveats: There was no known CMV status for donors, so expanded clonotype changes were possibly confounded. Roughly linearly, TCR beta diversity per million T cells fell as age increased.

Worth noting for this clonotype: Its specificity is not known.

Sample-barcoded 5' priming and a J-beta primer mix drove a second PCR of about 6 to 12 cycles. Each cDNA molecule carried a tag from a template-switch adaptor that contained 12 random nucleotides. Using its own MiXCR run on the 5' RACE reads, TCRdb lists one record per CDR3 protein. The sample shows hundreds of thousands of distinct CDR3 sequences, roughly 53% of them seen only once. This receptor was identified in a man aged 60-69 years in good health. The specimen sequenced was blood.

The CDR3 loop reads CAIGADSLNTEAFF. The CDR3, as DNA: TGTGCCATCGGTGCGGACAGTTTGAACACTGAAGCTTTCTTT. V gene TRBV10-3 combines with J gene TRBJ1-1; D is possibly TRBD1 (6 bases). In germline, CDR1 is ENHRY, CDR2 SYGVKD. Trimming removed 8 bases at V and 0 bases at J, with 13 bases between. The CDR3 length is 14 residues.